The present TCR beta chain was sequenced within a study of siplizumab effects on memory and regulatory T cells. General study points: In unstimulated cells, naive T cells appeared more diverse than memory T cells and seemed major alloresponse contributors.

Germline V gene lookup returns CDR1 SNHLY and CDR2 FYNNEI. CDR3 length: 12 amino acids. V lost 6 bases to trimming and J lost 3 bases, with 9 bases between them. A word on this clone: Its target is not known.

Each sample had approximately 10^5 TCR templates assayed. Assay used: immunoSEQ multiplex PCR; TCRdb lists only in-frame clones, some missing. The table includes about 100,000 clones, about 93% detected once. The receptor comes from a human donor in good health. The rearrangement joins TRBV2 to TRBJ2-7; D is uncertain. The specimen sequenced was Tregs sorted from blood. The DNA of the CDR3 is TGTGCCAGCAGGGTCGGAGACTACGAGCAGTACTTC. Translating gives CASRVGDYEQYF. The full variable domain, its missing parts supplied by reference TRBV2 and TRBJ2-7, is EPEVTQTPSHQVTQMGQEVILRCVPISNHLYFYWYRQILGQKVEFLVSFYNNEISEKSEIFDDQFSVERPDGSNFTLKIRSTKLEDSAMYFCASRVGDYEQYFGPGTRLTVT.